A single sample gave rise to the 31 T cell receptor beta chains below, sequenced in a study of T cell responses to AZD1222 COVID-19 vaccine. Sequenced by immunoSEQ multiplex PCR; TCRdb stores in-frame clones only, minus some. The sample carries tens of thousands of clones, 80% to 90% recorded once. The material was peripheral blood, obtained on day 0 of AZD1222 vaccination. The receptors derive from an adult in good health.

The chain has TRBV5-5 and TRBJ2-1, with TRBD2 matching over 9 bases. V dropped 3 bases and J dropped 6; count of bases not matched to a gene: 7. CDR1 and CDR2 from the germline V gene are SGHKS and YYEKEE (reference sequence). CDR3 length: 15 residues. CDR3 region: CASSSPGAGGNEQFF. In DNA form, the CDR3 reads TGTGCCAGCAGCTCCCCAGGAGCGGGGGGCAATGAGCAGTTCTTC.

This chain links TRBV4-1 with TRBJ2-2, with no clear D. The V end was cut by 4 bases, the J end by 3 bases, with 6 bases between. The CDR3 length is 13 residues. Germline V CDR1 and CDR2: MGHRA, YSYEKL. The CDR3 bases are TGCGCCAGCAGCCGGTGGGACACCGGGGAGCTGTTTTTT. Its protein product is CASSRWDTGELFF.

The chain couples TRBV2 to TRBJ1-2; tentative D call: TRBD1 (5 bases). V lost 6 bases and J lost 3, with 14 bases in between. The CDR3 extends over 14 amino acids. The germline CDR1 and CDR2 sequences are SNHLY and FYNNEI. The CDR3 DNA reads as TGTGCCAGCAGCCCTGGGGGGGTTGACTATGGCTACACCTTC. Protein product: CASSPGGVDYGYTF. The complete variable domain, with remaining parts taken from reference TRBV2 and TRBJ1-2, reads EPEVTQTPSHQVTQMGQEVILRCVPISNHLYFYWYRQILGQKVEFLVSFYNNEISEKSEIFDDQFSVERPDGSNFTLKIRSTKLEDSAMYFCASSPGGVDYGYTFGSGTRLTVV.

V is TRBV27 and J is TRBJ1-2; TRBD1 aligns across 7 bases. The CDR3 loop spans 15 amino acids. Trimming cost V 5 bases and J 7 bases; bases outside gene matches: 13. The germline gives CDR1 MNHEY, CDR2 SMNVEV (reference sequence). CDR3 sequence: CASSQGQVAISGYTF. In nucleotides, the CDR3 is TGTGCCAGCAGTCAAGGACAGGTCGCGATCTCTGGCTACACCTTC.

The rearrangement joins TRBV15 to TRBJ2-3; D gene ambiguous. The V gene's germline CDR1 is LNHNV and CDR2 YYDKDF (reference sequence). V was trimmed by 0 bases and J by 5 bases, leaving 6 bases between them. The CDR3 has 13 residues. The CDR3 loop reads CATSREGLDTQYF. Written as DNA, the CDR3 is TGTGCCACCAGCAGAGAAGGTCTAGATACGCAGTATTTT. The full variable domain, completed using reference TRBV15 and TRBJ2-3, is DAMVIQNPRYQVTQFGKPVTLSCSQTLNHNVMYWYQQKSSQAPKLLFHYYDKDFNNEADTPDNFQSRRPNTSFCFLDIRSPGLGDTAMYLCATSREGLDTQYFGPGTRLTVL.

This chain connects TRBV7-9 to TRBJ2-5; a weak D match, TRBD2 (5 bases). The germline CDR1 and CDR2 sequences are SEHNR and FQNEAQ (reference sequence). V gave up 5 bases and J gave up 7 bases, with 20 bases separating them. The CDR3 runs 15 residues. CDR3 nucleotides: TGTGCCAGCAGCCCCGATGGCGCGGGCCGACGGACCCAGTACTTC. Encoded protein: CASSPDGAGRRTQYF.

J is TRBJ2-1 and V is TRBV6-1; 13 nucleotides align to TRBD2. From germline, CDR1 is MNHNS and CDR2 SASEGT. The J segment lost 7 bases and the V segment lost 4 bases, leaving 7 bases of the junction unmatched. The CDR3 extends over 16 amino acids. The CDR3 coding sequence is TGTGCCAGCAGTGCCCAGCCGACTAGCGGGGGGAATGAGCAGTTCTTC. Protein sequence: CASSAQPTSGGNEQFF.

CDR3 in DNA: TGCGCCAGCAGCCAAGTTCAGGGAGTCGGCAATCAGCCCCAGCATTTT. This sequence encodes CASSQVQGVGNQPQHF. The rearrangement links TRBV4-1 to TRBJ1-5, with TRBD1 as a possible D gene (5 bases). Germline V gives CDR1 MGHRA, CDR2 YSYEKL. Trimming pared 1 base from V and 2 bases from J, leaving 12 bases between. The CDR3 totals 16 residues.

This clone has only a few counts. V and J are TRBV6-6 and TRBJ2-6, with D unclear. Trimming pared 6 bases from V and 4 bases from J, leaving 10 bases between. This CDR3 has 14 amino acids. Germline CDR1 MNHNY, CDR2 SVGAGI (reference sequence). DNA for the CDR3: TGTGCCAGCAGCCCCGCGGCGGGGGCCAACGTCCTGACTTTC. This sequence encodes CASSPAAGANVLTF.

The CDR3 sequence: CAISGQDYEQYF. The CDR3 DNA is TGTGCCATCAGTGGACAGGACTACGAGCAGTACTTC. J is TRBJ2-7 and V is TRBV10-3, with D possibly TRBD1 on 6 matching bases. The CDR3 has 12 amino acids. V was clipped by 4 bases and J by 3 bases, with 7 bases between them. Germline CDR1 ENHRY, CDR2 SYGVKD.

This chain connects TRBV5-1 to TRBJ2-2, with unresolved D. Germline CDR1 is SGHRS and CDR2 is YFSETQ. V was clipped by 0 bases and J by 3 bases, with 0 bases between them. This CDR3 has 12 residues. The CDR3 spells CASSLDTGELFF. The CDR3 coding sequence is TGCGCCAGCAGCTTGGACACCGGGGAGCTGTTTTTT. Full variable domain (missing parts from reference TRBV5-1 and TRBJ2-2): KAGVTQTPRYLIKTRGQQVTLSCSPISGHRSVSWYQQTPGQGLQFLFEYFSETQRNKGNFPGRFSGRQFSNSRSEMNVSTLELGDSALYLCASSLDTGELFFGEGSRLTVL.

CDR3 residues: CAPPSIYEQYF. CDR3 in DNA: TGTGCCCCCCCTTCGATCTACGAGCAGTACTTC. The rearrangement uses TRBV24-1 and TRBJ2-7; D call uncertain. The V end was cut by 12 bases, the J end by 3 bases, with 11 bases between. The CDR3 covers 11 residues. Germline-derived CDR1 and CDR2 are KGHDR and SFDVKD.

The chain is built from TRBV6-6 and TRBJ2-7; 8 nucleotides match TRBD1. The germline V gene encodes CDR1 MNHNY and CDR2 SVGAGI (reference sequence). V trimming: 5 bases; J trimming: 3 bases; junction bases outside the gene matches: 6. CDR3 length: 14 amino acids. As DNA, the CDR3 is TGTGCCAGCAGTAATCGGGACAGGAGCTACGAGCAGTACTTC. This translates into CASSNRDRSYEQYF.

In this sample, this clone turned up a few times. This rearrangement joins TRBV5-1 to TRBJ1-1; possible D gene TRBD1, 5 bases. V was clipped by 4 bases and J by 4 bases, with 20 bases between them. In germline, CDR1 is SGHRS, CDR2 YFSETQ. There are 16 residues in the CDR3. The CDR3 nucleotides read TGCGCCAGCAGCGGGGGAGGTGACTATTGGGGCACTGAAGCTTTCTTT. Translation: CASSGGGDYWGTEAFF.

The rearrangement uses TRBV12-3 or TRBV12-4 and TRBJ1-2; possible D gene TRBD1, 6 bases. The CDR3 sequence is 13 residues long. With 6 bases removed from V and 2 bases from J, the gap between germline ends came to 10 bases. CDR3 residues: CASSETGNYGYTF. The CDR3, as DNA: TGTGCCAGCAGCGAGACAGGAAACTATGGCTACACCTTC.

The CDR3 DNA is TGTGCCAGCAAGGGGCAGGGCCGTAGCCCCTACGAGCAGTACTTC. This sequence encodes CASKGQGRSPYEQYF. V is TRBV6-5 and J is TRBJ2-7, with a tentative D call TRBD1 (5 bases). The CDR3 is made up of 15 amino acids. With 7 bases removed from V and 2 bases from J, the gap between germline ends came to 18 bases. Germline assignment: CDR1 MNHEY and CDR2 SVGAGI.

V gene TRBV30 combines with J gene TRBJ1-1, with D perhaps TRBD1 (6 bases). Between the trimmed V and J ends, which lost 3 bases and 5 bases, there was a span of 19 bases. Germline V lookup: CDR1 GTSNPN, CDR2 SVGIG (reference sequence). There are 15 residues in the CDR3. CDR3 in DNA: TGTGCCTGGAGGTCCCCATTGAAGGGGGGAACTGAAGCTTTCTTT. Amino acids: CAWRSPLKGGTEAFF.

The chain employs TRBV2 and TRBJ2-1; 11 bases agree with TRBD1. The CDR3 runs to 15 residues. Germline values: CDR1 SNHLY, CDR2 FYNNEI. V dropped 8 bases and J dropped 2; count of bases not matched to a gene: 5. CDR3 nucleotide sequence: TGTGCCAGCGGAAAGGACAGGGGGCCCTACAATGAGCAGTTCTTC. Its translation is CASGKDRGPYNEQFF. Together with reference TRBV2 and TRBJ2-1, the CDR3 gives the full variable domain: EPEVTQTPSHQVTQMGQEVILRCVPISNHLYFYWYRQILGQKVEFLVSFYNNEISEKSEIFDDQFSVERPDGSNFTLKIRSTKLEDSAMYFCASGKDRGPYNEQFFGPGTRLTVL.

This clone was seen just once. This CDR3 is CASSLEGDRAGEQFF. CDR3 DNA: TGTGCCAGCAGCTTAGAAGGGGACAGGGCCGGTGAGCAGTTCTTC. The chain recombines TRBV7-9 with TRBJ2-1; TRBD1 aligns across 9 bases. The CDR3 sequence is 15 residues long. V gave up 1 base and J gave up 9 bases; unmatched junction bases: 7. CDR1 is SEHNR and CDR2 is FQNEAQ in the germline V gene (reference sequence).

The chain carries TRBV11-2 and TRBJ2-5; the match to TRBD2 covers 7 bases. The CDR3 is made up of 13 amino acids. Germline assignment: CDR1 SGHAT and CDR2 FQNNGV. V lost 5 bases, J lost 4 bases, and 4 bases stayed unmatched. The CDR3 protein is CASSPGRVETQYF. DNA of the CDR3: TGTGCCAGCAGCCCTGGGAGGGTAGAGACCCAGTACTTC.

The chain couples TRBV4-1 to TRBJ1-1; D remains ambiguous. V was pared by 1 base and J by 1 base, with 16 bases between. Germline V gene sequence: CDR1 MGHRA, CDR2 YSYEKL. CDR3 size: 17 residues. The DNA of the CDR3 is TGCGCCAGCAGCCAAGTCCCCTACGAGGCAACGAACACTGAAGCTTTCTTT. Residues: CASSQVPYEATNTEAFF.

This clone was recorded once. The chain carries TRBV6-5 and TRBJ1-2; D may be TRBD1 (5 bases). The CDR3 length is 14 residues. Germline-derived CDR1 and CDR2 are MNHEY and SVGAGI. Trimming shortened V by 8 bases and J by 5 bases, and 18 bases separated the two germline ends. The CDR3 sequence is CASRGADDWYGYTF. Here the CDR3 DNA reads TGTGCCAGCCGAGGGGCGGACGACTGGTATGGCTACACCTTC.

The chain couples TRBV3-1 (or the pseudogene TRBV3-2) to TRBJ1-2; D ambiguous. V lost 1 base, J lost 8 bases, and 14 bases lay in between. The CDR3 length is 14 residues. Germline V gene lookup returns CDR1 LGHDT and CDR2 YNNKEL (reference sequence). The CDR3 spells CASSQGSGPGGYTF. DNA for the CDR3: TGTGCCAGCAGCCAAGGGTCCGGGCCCGGAGGCTACACCTTC.

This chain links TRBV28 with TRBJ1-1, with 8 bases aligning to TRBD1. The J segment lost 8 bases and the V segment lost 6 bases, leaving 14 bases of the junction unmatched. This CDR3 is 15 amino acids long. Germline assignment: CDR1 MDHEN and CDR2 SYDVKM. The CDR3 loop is CASRGQGPTTKEAFF. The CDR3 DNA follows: TGTGCCAGCAGAGGACAGGGTCCCACGACCAAAGAAGCTTTCTTT.

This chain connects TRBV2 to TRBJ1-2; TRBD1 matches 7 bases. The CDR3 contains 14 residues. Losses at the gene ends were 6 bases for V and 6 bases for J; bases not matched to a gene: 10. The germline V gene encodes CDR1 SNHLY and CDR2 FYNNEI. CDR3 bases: TGTGCCAGCAGGGTGTTAGGGGGCGGCAATGGCTACACCTTC. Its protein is CASRVLGGGNGYTF.

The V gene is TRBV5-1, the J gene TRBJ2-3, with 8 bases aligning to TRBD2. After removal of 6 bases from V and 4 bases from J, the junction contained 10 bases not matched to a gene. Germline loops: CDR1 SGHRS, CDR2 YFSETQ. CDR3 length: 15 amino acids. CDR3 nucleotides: TGCGCCAGCAAGTTTCGGGGGGGCCGGGCAGATACGCAGTATTTT. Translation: CASKFRGGRADTQYF.

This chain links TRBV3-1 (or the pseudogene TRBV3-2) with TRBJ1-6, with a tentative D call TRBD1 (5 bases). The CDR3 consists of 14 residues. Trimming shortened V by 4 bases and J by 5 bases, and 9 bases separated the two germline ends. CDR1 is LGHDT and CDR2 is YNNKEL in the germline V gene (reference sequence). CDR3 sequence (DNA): TGTGCCAGCAGCCTACCGGGACATAATTCACCCCTCCACTTT. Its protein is CASSLPGHNSPLHF.

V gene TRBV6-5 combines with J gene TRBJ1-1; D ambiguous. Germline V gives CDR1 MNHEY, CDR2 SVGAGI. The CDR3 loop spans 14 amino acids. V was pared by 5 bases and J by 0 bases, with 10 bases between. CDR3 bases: TGTGCCAGCAGTCCACGACCTCTGAACACTGAAGCTTTCTTT. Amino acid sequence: CASSPRPLNTEAFF.

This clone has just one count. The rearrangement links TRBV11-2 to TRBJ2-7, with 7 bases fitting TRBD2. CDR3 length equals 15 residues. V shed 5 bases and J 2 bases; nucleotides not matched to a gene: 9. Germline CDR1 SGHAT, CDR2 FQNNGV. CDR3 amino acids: CASSPRRLAPYEQYF. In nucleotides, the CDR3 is TGTGCCAGCAGCCCCCGTCGACTAGCTCCCTACGAGCAGTACTTC. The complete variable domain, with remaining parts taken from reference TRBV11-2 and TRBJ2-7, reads EAGVAQSPRYKIIEKRQSVAFWCNPISGHATLYWYQQILGQGPKLLIQFQNNGVVDDSQLPKDRFSAERLKGVDSTLKIQPAKLEDSAVYLCASSPRRLAPYEQYFGPGTRLTVT.

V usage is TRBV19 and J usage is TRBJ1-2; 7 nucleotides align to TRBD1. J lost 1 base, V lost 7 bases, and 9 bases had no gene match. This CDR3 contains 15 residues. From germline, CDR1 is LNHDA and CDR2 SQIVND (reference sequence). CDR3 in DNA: TGTGCCAGTAATTCACCGGGACAGCTTAACTATGGCTACACCTTC. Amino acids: CASNSPGQLNYGYTF.

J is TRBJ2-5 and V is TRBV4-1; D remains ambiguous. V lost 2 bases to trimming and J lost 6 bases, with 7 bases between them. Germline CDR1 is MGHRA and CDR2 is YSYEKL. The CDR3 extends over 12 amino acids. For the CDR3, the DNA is TGCGCCAGCAGCCAATTCTATCAGACCCAGTACTTC. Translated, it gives CASSQFYQTQYF.